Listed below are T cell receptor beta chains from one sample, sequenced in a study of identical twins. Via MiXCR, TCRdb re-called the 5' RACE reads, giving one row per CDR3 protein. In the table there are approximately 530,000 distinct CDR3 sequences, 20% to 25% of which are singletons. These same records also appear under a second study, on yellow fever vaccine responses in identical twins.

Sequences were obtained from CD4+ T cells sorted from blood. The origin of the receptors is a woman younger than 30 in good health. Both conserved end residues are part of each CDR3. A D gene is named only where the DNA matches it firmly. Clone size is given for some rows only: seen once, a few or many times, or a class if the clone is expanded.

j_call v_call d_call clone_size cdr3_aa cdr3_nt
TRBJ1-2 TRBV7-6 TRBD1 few CASSLSRTGTNYGYTF TGTGCCAGCAGCCTCTCCCGGACAGGAACTAACTATGGCTACACCTTC
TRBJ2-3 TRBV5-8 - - CASTTVADTQYF TGTGCCAGCACCACGGTGGCAGATACGCAGTATTTT
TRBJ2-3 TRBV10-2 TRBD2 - CATSYSGGATDTQYF TGCGCCACCAGTTACAGCGGGGGTGCCACAGATACGCAGTATTTT
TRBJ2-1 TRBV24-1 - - CATSGTGKTYNEQFF TGTGCCACCAGTGGGACCGGGAAAACATACAATGAGCAGTTCTTC
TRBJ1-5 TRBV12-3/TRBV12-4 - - CASSNQPQRSNQPQHF TGTGCCAGCAGTAATCAGCCACAACGGAGCAATCAGCCCCAGCATTTT
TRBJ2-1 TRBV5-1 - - CASSLGMVTEQFF TGCGCCAGCAGCTTGGGGATGGTAACTGAGCAGTTCTTC
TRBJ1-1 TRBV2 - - CASSVRGTEAFF TGTGCCAGCAGTGTCAGGGGCACTGAAGCTTTCTTT
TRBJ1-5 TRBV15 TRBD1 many CATSTRGTAKVGNQPQHF TGTGCCACCAGCACCAGAGGGACAGCCAAAGTCGGCAATCAGCCCCAGCATTTT
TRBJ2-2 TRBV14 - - CASSLHLLGRSNTGELFF TGTGCCAGCAGTCTCCACCTGCTCGGGCGGTCGAACACCGGGGAGCTGTTTTTT
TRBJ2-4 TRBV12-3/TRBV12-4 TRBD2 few CASRPGGLAKNIQYF TGTGCCAGCAGACCGGGGGGACTAGCCAAAAACATTCAGTACTTC
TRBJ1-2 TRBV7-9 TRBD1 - CASSIDRGRTYGYTF TGTGCCAGCAGCATAGACAGGGGGCGAACTTATGGCTACACCTTC
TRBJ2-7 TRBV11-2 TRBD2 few CASSLRVTSVYEQYF TGTGCCAGCAGCTTACGGGTGACTAGCGTTTACGAGCAGTACTTC
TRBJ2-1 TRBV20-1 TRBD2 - CSQGGNEQFF TGCAGTCAGGGAGGGAATGAGCAGTTCTTC
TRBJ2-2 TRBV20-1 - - CSARPPANTGELFF TGCAGTGCTAGACCCCCCGCGAACACCGGGGAGCTGTTTTTT
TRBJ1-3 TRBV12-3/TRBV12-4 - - CARSGNTIYF TGTGCCAGGTCTGGAAACACCATATATTTT
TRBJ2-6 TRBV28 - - CATWGAFSGANVLTF TGTGCCACCTGGGGGGCATTTTCAGGGGCCAACGTCCTGACTTTC
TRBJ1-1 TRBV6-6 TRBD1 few CASRTGDNTEAFF TGTGCCAGCAGGACAGGGGACAACACTGAAGCTTTCTTT
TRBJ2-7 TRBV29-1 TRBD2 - CSVALAGYEQYF TGCAGCGTTGCACTAGCGGGATACGAGCAGTACTTC
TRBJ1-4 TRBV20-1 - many CSARTVMGNEKLFF TGCAGTGCCAGGACAGTTATGGGGAATGAAAAACTGTTTTTT
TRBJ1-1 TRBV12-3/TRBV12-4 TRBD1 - CASTPTTGVFAEAFF TGTGCCAGCACCCCTACGACAGGGGTGTTCGCTGAAGCTTTCTTT
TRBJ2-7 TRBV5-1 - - CASSFGLGSYEQYF TGCGCCAGCAGCTTCGGGCTAGGAAGCTACGAGCAGTACTTC
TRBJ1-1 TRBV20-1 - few CSARIGGVAFF TGCAGTGCTAGGATTGGGGGGGTAGCTTTCTTT
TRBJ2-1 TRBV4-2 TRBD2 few CASSPGERGNEQFF TGTGCCAGCAGCCCCGGGGAGCGGGGGAATGAGCAGTTCTTC
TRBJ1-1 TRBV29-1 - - CSLRVRGVNTEAFF TGCAGCTTACGGGTTAGGGGGGTGAACACTGAAGCTTTCTTT
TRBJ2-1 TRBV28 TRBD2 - CASSTRGRVQFF TGTGCCAGCAGCACTCGTGGGAGGGTGCAGTTCTTC
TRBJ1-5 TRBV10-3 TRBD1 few CAISDREGNQPQHF TGTGCCATCTCGGACAGGGAGGGCAATCAGCCCCAGCATTTT
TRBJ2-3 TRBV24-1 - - CATSDLKGVAAADTQYF TGTGCCACCAGTGATTTGAAGGGAGTGGCCGCGGCAGATACGCAGTATTTT
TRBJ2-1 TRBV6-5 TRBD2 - CASSYGRADEQFF TGTGCCAGCAGTTATGGGAGGGCCGATGAGCAGTTCTTC
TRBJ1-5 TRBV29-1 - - CSVAQGQSNQPQHF TGCAGCGTTGCCCAGGGGCAAAGCAATCAGCCCCAGCATTTT
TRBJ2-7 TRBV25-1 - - CASSIVSYEQYF TGTGCCAGCAGTATTGTCTCCTACGAGCAGTACTTC
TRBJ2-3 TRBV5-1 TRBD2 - CASRGPEAGNAQDTQYF TGCGCCAGCAGAGGCCCTGAAGCGGGAAATGCTCAGGATACGCAGTATTTT
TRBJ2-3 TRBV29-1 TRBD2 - CSVDMWGAVTSGRATDTQYF TGCAGCGTTGATATGTGGGGCGCTGTGACTAGCGGGAGGGCCACAGATACGCAGTATTTT
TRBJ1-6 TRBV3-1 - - CASSQDGRRTYNSPLHF TGTGCCAGCAGCCAAGATGGGCGGAGGACCTATAATTCACCCCTCCACTTT
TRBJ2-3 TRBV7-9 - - CASSLVPGASTDTQYF TGTGCCAGCAGCTTAGTACCAGGGGCTAGCACAGATACGCAGTATTTT
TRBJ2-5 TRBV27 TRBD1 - CASSPWGRQGANGETQYF TGTGCCAGCAGTCCCTGGGGCCGACAGGGGGCTAACGGGGAGACCCAGTACTTC
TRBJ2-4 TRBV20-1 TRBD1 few CSATRTGVTKNIQYF TGCAGTGCTACTCGGACAGGCGTGACCAAAAACATTCAGTACTTC
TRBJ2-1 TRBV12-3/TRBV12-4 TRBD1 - CASSSTGQGAQEQFF TGTGCCAGCAGTTCAACGGGACAGGGGGCTCAAGAGCAGTTCTTC
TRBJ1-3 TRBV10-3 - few CAISESDWGSGNTIYF TGTGCCATCAGTGAGTCGGACTGGGGCTCTGGAAACACCATATATTTT
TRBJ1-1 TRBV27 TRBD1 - CASSLSRTGGSNTEAFF TGTGCCAGCAGTTTATCGAGGACAGGGGGGTCGAACACTGAAGCTTTCTTT
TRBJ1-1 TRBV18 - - CASSPKGGTEAFF TGTGCCAGCTCACCTAAAGGGGGCACTGAAGCTTTCTTT